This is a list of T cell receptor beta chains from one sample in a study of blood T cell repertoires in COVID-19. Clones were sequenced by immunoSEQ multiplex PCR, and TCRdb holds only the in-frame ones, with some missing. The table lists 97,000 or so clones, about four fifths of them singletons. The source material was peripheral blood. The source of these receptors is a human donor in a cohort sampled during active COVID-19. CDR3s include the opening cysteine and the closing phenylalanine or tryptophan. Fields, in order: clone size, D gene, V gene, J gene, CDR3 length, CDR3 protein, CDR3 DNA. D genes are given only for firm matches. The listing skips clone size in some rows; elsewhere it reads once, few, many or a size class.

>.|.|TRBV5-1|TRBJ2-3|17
CASSFGGRGRGTDTQYF
TGCGCCAGCAGCTTCGGTGGGCGGGGGCGAGGCACAGATACGCAGTATTTT
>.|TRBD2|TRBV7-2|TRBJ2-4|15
CASSLGGAGGNIQYF
TGTGCCAGCAGCTTAGGAGGAGCGGGAGGAAACATTCAGTACTTC
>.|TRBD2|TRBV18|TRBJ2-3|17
CASSSTSGGARADTQYF
TGTGCCAGCTCGTCCACTAGCGGGGGGGCCCGGGCAGATACGCAGTATTTT
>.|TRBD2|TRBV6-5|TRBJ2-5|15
CASNPSLAGAETQYF
TGTGCCAGCAATCCAAGCCTAGCGGGGGCAGAGACCCAGTACTTC
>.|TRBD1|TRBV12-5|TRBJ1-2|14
CASGVEGGHGGYTF
TGTGCTAGTGGTGTCGAAGGGGGCCACGGCGGCTACACCTTC
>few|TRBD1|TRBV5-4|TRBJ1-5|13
CASSVDRVQPQHF
TGTGCCAGCAGCGTGGACAGGGTGCAGCCCCAGCATTTT
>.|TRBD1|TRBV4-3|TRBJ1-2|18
CASSPSTKGARDGYGYTF
TGCGCCAGCAGCCCCTCCACTAAGGGGGCCAGGGATGGCTATGGCTACACCTTC
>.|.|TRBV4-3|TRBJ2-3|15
CASSQDGAGTDTQYF
TGCGCCAGCAGCCAAGATGGGGCGGGCACAGATACGCAGTATTTT
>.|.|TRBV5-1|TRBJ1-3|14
CASSPGGTGNTIYF
TGCGCCAGCAGTCCGGGGGGCACTGGAAACACCATATATTTT
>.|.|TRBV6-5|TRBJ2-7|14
CASSRGERVGEQYF
TGTGCCAGCAGTCGGGGAGAACGGGTGGGGGAGCAGTACTTC
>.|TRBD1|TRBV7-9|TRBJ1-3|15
CASSSRDRRRRTIYF
TGTGCCAGCAGCTCCCGGGACAGGCGACGGCGTACCATATATTTT
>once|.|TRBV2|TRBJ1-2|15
CASSESGGAYYGYTF
TGTGCCAGCAGTGAATCGGGGGGGGCCTACTATGGCTACACCTTC
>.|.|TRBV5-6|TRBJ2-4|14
CASSLNGGKNIQYF
TGTGCCAGCAGCCTCAACGGGGGTAAAAACATTCAGTACTTC
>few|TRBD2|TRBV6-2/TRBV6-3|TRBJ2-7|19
CASSRFIGLAGDSSYEQYF
TGTGCCAGCAGCCGCTTCATCGGGCTAGCGGGGGACAGCTCCTACGAGCAGTACTTC
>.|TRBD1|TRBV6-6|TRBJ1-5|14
CASSSQGAIQPQHF
TGTGCCAGCAGTTCACAGGGGGCAATTCAGCCCCAGCATTTT
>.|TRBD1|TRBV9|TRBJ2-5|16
CASSAGQVSGQETQYF
TGTGCCAGCAGCGCTGGACAGGTTTCAGGGCAAGAGACCCAGTACTTC
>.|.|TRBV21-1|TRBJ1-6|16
CASSKRQELYNSPLHF
TGTGCCAGCAGCAAACGACAGGAGCTCTATAATTCACCCCTCCACTTT
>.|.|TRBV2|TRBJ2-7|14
CASSVQGYSVEQYF
TGTGCCAGCAGTGTGCAGGGGTACTCGGTCGAGCAGTACTTC
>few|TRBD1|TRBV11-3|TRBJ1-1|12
CASSLGGQGAFF
TGTGCCAGCAGCTTAGGAGGACAGGGGGCTTTCTTT
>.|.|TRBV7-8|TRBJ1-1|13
CASSLLQTTEAFF
TGTGCCAGCAGCTTACTCCAGACAACTGAAGCTTTCTTT
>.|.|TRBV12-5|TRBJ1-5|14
CASGLGTGNQPQHF
TGTGCTAGTGGTTTGGGCACGGGCAATCAGCCCCAGCATTTT
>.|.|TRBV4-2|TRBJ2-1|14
CASSQDASYNEQFF
TGTGCCAGCAGCCAAGACGCGTCCTACAATGAGCAGTTCTTC
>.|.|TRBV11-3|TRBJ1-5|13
CASSWGSNQPQHF
TGTGCCAGCAGTTGGGGCTCAAATCAGCCCCAGCATTTT
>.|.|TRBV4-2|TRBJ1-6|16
CASSQTLQGTNSPLHF
TGTGCCAGCAGCCAGACCCTACAGGGTACAAATTCACCCCTCCACTTT
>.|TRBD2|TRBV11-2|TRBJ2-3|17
CASSLGSTSGGSDTQYF
TGTGCCAGCAGCTTAGGTTCTACTAGCGGGGGATCAGATACGCAGTATTTT
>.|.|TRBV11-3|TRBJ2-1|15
CASSLGLAESNEQFF
TGTGCCAGCAGCTTAGGTCTAGCAGAGAGCAATGAGCAGTTCTTC
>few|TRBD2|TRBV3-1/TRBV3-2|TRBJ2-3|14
CASRSGGLTDTQYF
TGTGCCAGCAGAAGCGGGGGGCTCACAGATACGCAGTATTTT
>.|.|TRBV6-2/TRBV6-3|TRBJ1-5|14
CASSYSRNNQPQHF
TGTGCCAGCAGTTACAGCAGGAACAATCAGCCCCAGCATTTT
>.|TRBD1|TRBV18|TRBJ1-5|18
CASSPSSHRGYSNQPQHF
TGTGCCAGCTCACCTTCCTCCCACAGGGGGTATAGCAATCAGCCCCAGCATTTT
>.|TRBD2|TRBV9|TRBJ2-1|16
CASSGISGGAANEQFF
TGTGCCAGCAGCGGCATTAGCGGGGGGGCCGCCAATGAGCAGTTCTTC
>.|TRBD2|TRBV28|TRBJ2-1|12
CASSPAGGAGFF
TGTGCCAGCAGCCCCGCGGGGGGGGCTGGATTCTTC
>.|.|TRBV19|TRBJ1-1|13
CAAVGHPNTEAFF
TGTGCCGCCGTCGGACACCCGAACACTGAAGCTTTCTTT
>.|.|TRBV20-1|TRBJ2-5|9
CSASRDQYF
TGCAGTGCCTCACGGGACCAGTACTTC
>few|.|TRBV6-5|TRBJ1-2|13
CASSYEGSSSYTF
TGTGCCAGCAGTTACGAGGGCAGCTCAAGCTACACCTTC
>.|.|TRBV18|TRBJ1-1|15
CASSPPGTRNTEAFF
TGTGCCAGCTCACCGCCCGGGACAAGGAACACTGAAGCTTTCTTT
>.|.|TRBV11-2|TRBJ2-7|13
CASSLVGGYEQYF
TGTGCCAGCAGCTTAGTGGGGGGCTACGAGCAGTACTTC
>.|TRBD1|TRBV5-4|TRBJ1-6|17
CASSSGRTGGYNSPLHF
TGTGCCAGCAGCAGCGGACGGACAGGGGGGTATAATTCACCCCTCCACTTT
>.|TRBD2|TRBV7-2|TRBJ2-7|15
CASSLSSGATYEQYF
TGTGCCAGCAGCTTATCTAGCGGGGCTACCTACGAGCAGTACTTC
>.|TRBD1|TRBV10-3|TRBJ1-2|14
CAISESRDRDGYTF
TGTGCCATCAGTGAGTCTCGGGACAGGGACGGCTACACCTTC
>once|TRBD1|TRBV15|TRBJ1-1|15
CATSRGGTGDTEAFF
TGTGCCACCAGCAGAGGGGGGACAGGGGACACTGAAGCTTTCTTT
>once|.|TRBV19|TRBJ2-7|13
CASSMARQYEQYF
TGTGCCAGTAGTATGGCTCGACAGTACGAGCAGTACTTC
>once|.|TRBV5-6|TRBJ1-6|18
CASSFPGHPSSYNSPLHF
TGTGCCAGCAGCTTTCCGGGACACCCGAGCTCCTATAATTCACCCCTCCACTTT
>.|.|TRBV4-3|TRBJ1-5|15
CASSQEGYSNQPQHF
TGCGCCAGCAGCCAAGAGGGCTATAGCAATCAGCCCCAGCATTTT
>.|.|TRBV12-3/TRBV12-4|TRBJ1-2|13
CASSLRALYGYTF
TGTGCCAGCAGTTTGAGAGCCCTCTATGGCTACACCTTC
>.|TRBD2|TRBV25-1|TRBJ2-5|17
CASSEFGTSGAEETQYF
TGTGCCAGCAGTGAATTCGGGACTAGCGGGGCTGAAGAGACCCAGTACTTC
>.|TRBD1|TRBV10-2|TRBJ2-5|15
CASTEAGGMRETQYF
TGCGCCAGCACTGAGGCAGGGGGTATGAGGGAGACCCAGTACTTC
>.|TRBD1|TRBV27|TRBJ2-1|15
CASSSWAGGYNEQFF
TGTGCCAGCAGTTCATGGGCAGGGGGCTACAATGAGCAGTTCTTC
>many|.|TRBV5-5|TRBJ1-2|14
CASSLLGTNYGYTF
TGTGCCAGCAGCTTGTTGGGCACAAACTATGGCTACACCTTC